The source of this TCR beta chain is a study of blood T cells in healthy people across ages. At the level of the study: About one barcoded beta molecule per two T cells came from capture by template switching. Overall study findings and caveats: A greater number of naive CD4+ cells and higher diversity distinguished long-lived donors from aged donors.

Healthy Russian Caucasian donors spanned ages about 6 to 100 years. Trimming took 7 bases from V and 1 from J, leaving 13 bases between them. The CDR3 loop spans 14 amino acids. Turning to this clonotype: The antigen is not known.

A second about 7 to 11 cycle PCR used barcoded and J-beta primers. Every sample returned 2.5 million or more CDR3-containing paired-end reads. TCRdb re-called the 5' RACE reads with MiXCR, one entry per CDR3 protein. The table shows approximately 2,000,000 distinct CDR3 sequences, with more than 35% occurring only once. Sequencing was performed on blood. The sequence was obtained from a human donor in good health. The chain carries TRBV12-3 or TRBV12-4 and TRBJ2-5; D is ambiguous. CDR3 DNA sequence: TGTGCCAGCAAACAGACCACCGCCCAAGAGACCCAGTACTTC. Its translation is CASKQTTAQETQYF.